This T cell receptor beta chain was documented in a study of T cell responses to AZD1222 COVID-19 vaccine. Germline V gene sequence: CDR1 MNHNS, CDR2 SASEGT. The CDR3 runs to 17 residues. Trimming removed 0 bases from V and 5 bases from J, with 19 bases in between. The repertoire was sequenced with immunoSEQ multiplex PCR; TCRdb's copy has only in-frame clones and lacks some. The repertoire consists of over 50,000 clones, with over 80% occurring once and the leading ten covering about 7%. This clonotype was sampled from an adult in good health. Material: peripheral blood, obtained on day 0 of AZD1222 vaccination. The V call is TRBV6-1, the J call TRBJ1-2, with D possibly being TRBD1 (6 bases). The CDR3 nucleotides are TGTGCCAGCAGTGAAGCGGGGGGGGGCAGAACCCCGTATGGCTACACCTTC. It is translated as CASSEAGGGRTPYGYTF.